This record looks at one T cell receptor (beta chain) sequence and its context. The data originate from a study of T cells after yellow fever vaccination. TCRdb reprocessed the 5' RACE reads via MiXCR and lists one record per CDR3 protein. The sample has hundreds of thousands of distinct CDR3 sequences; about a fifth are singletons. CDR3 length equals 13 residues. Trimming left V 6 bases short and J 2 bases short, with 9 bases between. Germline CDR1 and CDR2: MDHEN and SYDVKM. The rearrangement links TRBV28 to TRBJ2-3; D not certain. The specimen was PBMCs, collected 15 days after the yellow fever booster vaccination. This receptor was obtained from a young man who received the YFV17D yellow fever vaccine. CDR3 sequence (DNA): TGTGCCAGCAGGGACGGAAACACAGATACGCAGTATTTT. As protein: CASRDGNTDTQYF.